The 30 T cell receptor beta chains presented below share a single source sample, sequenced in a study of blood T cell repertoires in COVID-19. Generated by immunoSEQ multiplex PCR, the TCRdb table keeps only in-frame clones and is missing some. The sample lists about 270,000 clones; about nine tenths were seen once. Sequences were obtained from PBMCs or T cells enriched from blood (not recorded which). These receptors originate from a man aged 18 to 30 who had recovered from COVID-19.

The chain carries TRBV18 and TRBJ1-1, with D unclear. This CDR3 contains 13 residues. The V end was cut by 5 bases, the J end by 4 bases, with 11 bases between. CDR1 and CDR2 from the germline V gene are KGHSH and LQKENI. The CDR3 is CASSYGESTEAFF. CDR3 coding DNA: TGTGCCAGCTCATATGGGGAGAGCACTGAAGCTTTCTTT.

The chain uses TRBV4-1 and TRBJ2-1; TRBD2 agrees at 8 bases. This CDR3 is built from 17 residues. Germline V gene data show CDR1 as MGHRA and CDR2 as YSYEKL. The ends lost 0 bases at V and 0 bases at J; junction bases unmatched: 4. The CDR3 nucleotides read TGCGCCAGCAGCCAAGATAGCGGGGCAAGCTCCTACAATGAGCAGTTCTTC. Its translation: CASSQDSGASSYNEQFF.

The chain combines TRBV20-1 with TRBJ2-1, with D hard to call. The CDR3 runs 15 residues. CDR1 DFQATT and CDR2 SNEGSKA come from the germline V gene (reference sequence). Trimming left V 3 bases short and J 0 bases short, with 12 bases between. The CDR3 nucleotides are TGCAGTGCTAGTTCCCGCGGAAGCTCCTACAATGAGCAGTTCTTC. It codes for CSASSRGSSYNEQFF.

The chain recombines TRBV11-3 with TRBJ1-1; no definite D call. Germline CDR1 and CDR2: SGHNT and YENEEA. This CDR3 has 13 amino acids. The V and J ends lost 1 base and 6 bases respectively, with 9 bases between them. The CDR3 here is CASSLVFGAEAFF. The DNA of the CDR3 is TGTGCCAGCAGCTTAGTGTTTGGAGCTGAAGCTTTCTTT.

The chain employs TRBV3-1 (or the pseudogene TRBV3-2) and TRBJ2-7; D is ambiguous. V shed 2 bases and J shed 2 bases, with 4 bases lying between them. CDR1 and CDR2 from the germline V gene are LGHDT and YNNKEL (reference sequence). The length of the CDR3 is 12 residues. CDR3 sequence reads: CASSQQAYEQYF. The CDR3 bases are TGTGCCAGCAGCCAACAGGCCTACGAGCAGTACTTC.

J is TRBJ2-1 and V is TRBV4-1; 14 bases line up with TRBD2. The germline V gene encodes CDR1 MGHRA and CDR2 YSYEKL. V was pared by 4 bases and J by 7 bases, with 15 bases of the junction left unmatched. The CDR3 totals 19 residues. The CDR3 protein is CASSRDREGTSGSRNEQFF. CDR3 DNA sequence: TGCGCCAGCAGCCGGGACAGGGAAGGGACTAGCGGGAGTCGGAATGAGCAGTTCTTC.

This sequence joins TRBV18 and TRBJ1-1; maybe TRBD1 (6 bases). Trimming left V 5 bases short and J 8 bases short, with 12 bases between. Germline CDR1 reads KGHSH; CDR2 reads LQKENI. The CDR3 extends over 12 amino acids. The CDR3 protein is CASSADSNEAFF. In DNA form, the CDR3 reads TGTGCCAGCTCAGCGGACAGTAACGAAGCTTTCTTT.

The CDR3 region has the DNA TGTGCCAGCAGTGACCCGGGACAGGGGGACGGAAACACCATATATTTT. Protein: CASSDPGQGDGNTIYF. The rearrangement joins TRBV2 to TRBJ1-3; TRBD1 matches 11 bases. V shed 3 bases and J 4 bases; nucleotides not matched to a gene: 5. The CDR3 sequence is 16 residues long. Germline CDR1 is SNHLY and CDR2 is FYNNEI. The full variable domain, its missing parts supplied by reference TRBV2 and TRBJ1-3, is EPEVTQTPSHQVTQMGQEVILRCVPISNHLYFYWYRQILGQKVEFLVSFYNNEISEKSEIFDDQFSVERPDGSNFTLKIRSTKLEDSAMYFCASSDPGQGDGNTIYFGEGSWLTVV.

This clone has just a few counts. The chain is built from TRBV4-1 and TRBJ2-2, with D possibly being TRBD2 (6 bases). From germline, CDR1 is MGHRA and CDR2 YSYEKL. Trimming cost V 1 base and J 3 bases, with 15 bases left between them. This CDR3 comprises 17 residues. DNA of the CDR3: TGCGCCAGCAGCCAAGGCCCCCTAGCGAAGCACACCGGGGAGCTGTTTTTT. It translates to CASSQGPLAKHTGELFF.

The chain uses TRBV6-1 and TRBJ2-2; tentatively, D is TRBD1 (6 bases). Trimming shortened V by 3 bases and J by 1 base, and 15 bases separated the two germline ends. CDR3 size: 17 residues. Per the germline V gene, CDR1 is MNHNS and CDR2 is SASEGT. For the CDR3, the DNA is TGTGCCAGCAGTGATTCTCGTCTCAGGGGGAACACCGGGGAGCTGTTTTTT. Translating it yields CASSDSRLRGNTGELFF.

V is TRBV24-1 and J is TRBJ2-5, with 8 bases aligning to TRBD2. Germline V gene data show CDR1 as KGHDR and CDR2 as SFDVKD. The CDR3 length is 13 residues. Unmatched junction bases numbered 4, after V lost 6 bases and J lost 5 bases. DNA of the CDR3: TGTGCCACCAGTCAAAGCGGGAGTGAGACCCAGTACTTC. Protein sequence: CATSQSGSETQYF.

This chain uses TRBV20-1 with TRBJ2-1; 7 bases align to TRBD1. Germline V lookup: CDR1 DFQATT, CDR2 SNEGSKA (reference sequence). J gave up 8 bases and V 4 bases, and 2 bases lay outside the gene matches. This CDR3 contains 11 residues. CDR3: CSAKGGHEQFF. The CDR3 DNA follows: TGCAGTGCTAAAGGGGGCCATGAGCAGTTCTTC.

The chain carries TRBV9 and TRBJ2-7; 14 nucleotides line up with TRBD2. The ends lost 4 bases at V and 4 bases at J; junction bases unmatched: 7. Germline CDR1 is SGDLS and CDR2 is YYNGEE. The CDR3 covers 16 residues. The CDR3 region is CASSPGTSGRPYEQYF. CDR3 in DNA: TGTGCCAGCAGCCCGGGGACTAGCGGGAGACCGTACGAGCAGTACTTC.

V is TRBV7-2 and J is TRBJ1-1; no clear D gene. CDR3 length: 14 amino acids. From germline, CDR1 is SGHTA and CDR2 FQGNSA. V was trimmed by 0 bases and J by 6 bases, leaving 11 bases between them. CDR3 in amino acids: CASSLARPEAEAFF. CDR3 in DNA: TGTGCCAGCAGCTTAGCGCGGCCCGAGGCTGAAGCTTTCTTT.

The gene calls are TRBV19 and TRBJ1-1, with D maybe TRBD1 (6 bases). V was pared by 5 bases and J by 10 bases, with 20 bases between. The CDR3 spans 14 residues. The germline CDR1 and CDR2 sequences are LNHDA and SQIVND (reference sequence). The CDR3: CASSPDRNRIRAFF. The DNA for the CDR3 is TGTGCCAGTAGTCCCGACAGGAATCGAATCCGAGCTTTCTTT.

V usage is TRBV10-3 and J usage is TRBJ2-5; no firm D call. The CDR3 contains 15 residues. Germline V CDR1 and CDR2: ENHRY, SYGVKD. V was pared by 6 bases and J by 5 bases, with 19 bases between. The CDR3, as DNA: TGTGCCATCAGGGTGACACTTAATGGTACGGAGACCCAGTACTTC. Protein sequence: CAIRVTLNGTETQYF.

Here the CDR3 reads CASSLEGGELYEQYF. Here the CDR3 DNA reads TGCGCCAGCAGCTTGGAAGGGGGGGAACTCTACGAGCAGTACTTC. The J gene is TRBJ2-7, the V gene TRBV5-1; TRBD2 is a possible D gene (7 bases). The V gene lost 0 bases and the J gene lost 3 bases, with 13 bases spanning the gap. The length of the CDR3 is 15 residues. Germline V gives CDR1 SGHRS, CDR2 YFSETQ. Full variable domain (missing parts from reference TRBV5-1 and TRBJ2-7): KAGVTQTPRYLIKTRGQQVTLSCSPISGHRSVSWYQQTPGQGLQFLFEYFSETQRNKGNFPGRFSGRQFSNSRSEMNVSTLELGDSALYLCASSLEGGELYEQYFGPGTRLTVT.

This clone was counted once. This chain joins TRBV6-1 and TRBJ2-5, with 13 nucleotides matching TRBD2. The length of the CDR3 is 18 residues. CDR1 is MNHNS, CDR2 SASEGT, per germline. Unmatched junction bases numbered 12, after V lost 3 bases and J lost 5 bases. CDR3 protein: CASSEAYPGLAGWETQYF. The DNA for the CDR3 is TGTGCCAGCAGTGAGGCTTACCCGGGACTAGCGGGATGGGAGACCCAGTACTTC.

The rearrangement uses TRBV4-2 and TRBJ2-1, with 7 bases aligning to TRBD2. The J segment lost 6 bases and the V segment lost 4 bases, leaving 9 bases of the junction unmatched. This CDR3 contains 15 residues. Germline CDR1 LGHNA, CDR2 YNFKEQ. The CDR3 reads CASSLGGGSPNEQFF. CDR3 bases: TGTGCCAGCAGCCTGGGCGGGGGAAGCCCCAATGAGCAGTTCTTC.

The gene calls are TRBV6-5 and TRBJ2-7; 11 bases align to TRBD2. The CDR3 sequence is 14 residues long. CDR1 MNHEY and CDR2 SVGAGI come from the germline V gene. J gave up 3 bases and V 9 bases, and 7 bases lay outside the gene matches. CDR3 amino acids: CASTSSGRLYEQYF. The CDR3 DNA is TGTGCCAGTACCTCTAGCGGGAGGCTCTACGAGCAGTACTTC.

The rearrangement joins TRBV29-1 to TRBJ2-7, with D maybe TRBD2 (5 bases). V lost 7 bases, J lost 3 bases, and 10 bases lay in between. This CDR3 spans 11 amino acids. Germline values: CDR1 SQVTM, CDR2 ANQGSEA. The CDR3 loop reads CSGSRDYEQYF. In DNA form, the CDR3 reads TGCAGCGGATCCCGGGACTACGAGCAGTACTTC.

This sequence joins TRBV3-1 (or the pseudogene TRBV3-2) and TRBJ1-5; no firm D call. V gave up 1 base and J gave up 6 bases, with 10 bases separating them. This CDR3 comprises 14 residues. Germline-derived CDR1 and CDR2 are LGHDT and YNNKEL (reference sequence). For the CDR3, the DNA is TGTGCCAGCAGCCAAGGAGGGAGCCGTCAGCCCCAGCATTTT. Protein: CASSQGGSRQPQHF.

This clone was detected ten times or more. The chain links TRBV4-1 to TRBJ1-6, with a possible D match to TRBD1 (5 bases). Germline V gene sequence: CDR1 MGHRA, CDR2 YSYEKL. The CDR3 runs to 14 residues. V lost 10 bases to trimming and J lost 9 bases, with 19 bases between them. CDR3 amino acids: CATADAGVSSPLHF. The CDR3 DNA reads TGCGCCACAGCCGATGCGGGGGTTAGTTCACCCCTCCACTTT.

For the CDR3, the DNA is TGTGCCATCACCTCGGGCACTAGCGGATACGAGCAGTACTTC. Amino acids: CAITSGTSGYEQYF. This chain uses TRBV10-3 with TRBJ2-7; 8 nucleotides align to TRBD2. J lost 4 bases, V lost 7 bases, and 9 bases had no gene match. The germline gives CDR1 ENHRY, CDR2 SYGVKD. There are 14 residues in the CDR3.

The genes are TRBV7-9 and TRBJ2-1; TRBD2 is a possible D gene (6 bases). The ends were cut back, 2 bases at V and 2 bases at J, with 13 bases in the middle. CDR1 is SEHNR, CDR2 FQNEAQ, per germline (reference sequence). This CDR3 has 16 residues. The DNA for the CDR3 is TGTGCCAGCAGCTTATACCAGCGGGCGACCTACAATGAGCAGTTCTTC. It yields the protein CASSLYQRATYNEQFF.

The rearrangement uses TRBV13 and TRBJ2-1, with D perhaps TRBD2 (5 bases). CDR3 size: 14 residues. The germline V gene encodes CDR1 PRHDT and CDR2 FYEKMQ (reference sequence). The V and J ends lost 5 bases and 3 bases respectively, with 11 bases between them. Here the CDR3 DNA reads TGTGCCAGCAGCCCTTACCGGGGCTACAATGAGCAGTTCTTC. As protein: CASSPYRGYNEQFF. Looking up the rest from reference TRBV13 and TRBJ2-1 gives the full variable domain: AAGVIQSPRHLIKEKRETATLKCYPIPRHDTVYWYQQGPGQDPQFLISFYEKMQSDKGSIPDRFSAQQFSDYHSELNMSSLELGDSALYFCASSPYRGYNEQFFGPGTRLTVL.

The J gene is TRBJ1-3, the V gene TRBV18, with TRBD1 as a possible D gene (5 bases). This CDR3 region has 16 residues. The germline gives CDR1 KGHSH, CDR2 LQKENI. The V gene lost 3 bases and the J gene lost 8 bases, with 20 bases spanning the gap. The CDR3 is CASSPPRGSAGDTIYF. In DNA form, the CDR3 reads TGTGCCAGCTCACCTCCCCGGGGGTCGGCGGGGGACACCATATATTTT.

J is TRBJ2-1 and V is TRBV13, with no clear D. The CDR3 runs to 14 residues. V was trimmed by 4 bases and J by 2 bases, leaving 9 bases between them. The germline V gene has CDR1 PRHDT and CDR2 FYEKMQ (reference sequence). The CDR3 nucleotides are TGTGCCAGCAGCTCGGGTAACACCTACAATGAGCAGTTCTTC. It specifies CASSSGNTYNEQFF. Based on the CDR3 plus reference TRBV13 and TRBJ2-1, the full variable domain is AAGVIQSPRHLIKEKRETATLKCYPIPRHDTVYWYQQGPGQDPQFLISFYEKMQSDKGSIPDRFSAQQFSDYHSELNMSSLELGDSALYFCASSSGNTYNEQFFGPGTRLTVL.

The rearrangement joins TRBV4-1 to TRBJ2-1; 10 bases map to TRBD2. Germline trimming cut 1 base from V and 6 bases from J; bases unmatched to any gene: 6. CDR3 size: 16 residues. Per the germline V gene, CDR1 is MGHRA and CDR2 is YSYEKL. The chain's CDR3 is CASSQGGTSVSNEQFF. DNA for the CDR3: TGCGCCAGCAGCCAAGGCGGGACTAGCGTGAGCAATGAGCAGTTCTTC.

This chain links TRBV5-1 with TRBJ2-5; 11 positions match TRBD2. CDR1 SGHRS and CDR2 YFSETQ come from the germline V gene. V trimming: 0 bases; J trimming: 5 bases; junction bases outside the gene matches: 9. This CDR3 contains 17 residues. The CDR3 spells CASSLAVAGGASETQYF. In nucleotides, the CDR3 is TGCGCCAGCAGCTTGGCGGTAGCGGGGGGGGCTAGCGAGACCCAGTACTTC.